Given below is one T cell receptor beta chain in context. The antigen remains unidentified. The junction and the germline gene differ at one end; a read error may be behind it. This sample was included in a study of cytotoxic CD8 clonotypes in ibrutinib-treated CLL. Study-level background: The samples contained a few hundred thousand productive templates on average. They also contained an average of about 94,000 productive rearrangements.

Only in-frame clones appear in the TCRdb table, and some are missing; sequencing was by immunoSEQ multiplex PCR. The table records more than 60,000 clones, roughly 80% of them present only once. Germline CDR1 reads SGHTA; CDR2 reads FQGTGA. CDR3 size: 14 residues. Notes on the study in general: Public clonotypes were rare and shrank or held steady on treatment.

This receptor was obtained from a human donor with chronic lymphocytic leukemia. The chain is built from TRBV7-3 and TRBJ1-5, with D maybe TRBD1 (6 bases). The specimen comprised PBMCs, sampled after 24 months of ibrutinib treatment. The CDR3 nucleotides read TGTGCCAACAGCTTAGAAGGACAGAGGGAAGCCCAGCATTTT. Protein product: CANSLEGQREAQHF.